The 20 T cell receptor beta chains presented below share a single source sample, sequenced in a study of blood T cell repertoires in COVID-19. Sequencing was performed with immunoSEQ multiplex PCR; in TCRdb, only in-frame clones are kept and a portion is missing. There are around 190,000 clones in the sample; around 84% occur only once, and 2.5% to 3.5% lies in the top ten. Sequences were obtained from PBMCs or T cells enriched from blood (not recorded which). The receptors originated from a woman in her twenties or thirties who had recovered from COVID-19.

This chain uses TRBV7-9 with TRBJ2-7; D gene ambiguous. The V end was cut by 3 bases, the J end by 0 bases, with 3 bases between. The germline V gene encodes CDR1 SEHNR and CDR2 FQNEAQ (reference sequence). The CDR3 spans 12 residues. The CDR3, as DNA: TGTGCCAGCAGCTTTAGCTCCTACGAGCAGTACTTC. As protein: CASSFSSYEQYF.

The rearrangement links TRBV5-4 to TRBJ2-3; perhaps TRBD2 as D (7 bases). The germline gives CDR1 SGHNT, CDR2 YYREEE (reference sequence). This CDR3 spans 16 amino acids. Between the trimmed V and J ends, which lost 0 bases and 2 bases, there was a span of 13 bases. The CDR3 is CASSLVAGAYTDTQYF. In nucleotides, the CDR3 is TGTGCCAGCAGCTTGGTGGCGGGGGCCTACACAGATACGCAGTATTTT.

The V and J genes are TRBV24-1 and TRBJ2-6; no clear D gene. Germline values: CDR1 KGHDR, CDR2 SFDVKD. The CDR3 spans 16 residues. V was cut by 9 bases and J by 0 bases, with 14 bases left in between. CDR3 in DNA: TGTGCCACCCACAGTGGCTCCCTCTCTGGGGCCAACGTCCTGACTTTC. Its translation is CATHSGSLSGANVLTF.

The chain couples TRBV7-2 to TRBJ2-3; 9 nucleotides align to TRBD2. V lost 0 bases, J lost 6 bases, and 4 bases stayed unmatched. This CDR3 comprises 15 residues. Germline V lookup: CDR1 SGHTA, CDR2 FQGNSA. The CDR3 is CASSLASSGADTQYF. DNA for the CDR3: TGTGCCAGCAGCTTAGCCTCTAGCGGGGCGGATACGCAGTATTTT.

The chain is built from TRBV5-1 and TRBJ1-3; D is unresolved. Trimming pared 5 bases from V and 7 bases from J, leaving 16 bases between. CDR3 length: 14 amino acids. Germline values: CDR1 SGHRS, CDR2 YFSETQ. CDR3 sequence (DNA): TGCGCCAGCAGAACCGGTGGGGAGCGGAACACCATATATTTT. Protein sequence: CASRTGGERNTIYF.

The chain employs TRBV9 and TRBJ1-1; 9 nucleotides align to TRBD1. The germline gives CDR1 SGDLS, CDR2 YYNGEE. V trimming: 3 bases; J trimming: 5 bases; junction bases outside the gene matches: 5. The CDR3 length is 14 residues. The CDR3 nucleotides read TGTGCCAGCAGCGAACAGGGGGCGGGGACTGAAGCTTTCTTT. Its protein product is CASSEQGAGTEAFF.

This chain joins TRBV19 and TRBJ2-1; D is perhaps TRBD2 (6 bases). Looked up from germline, CDR1 is LNHDA and CDR2 is SQIVND (reference sequence). This CDR3 contains 16 residues. V lost 7 bases, J lost 4 bases, and 20 bases lay in between. The CDR3 DNA is TGTGCCAGTACCCGACGCCGGGGTGGGGGGTACAATGAGCAGTTCTTC. This gives the protein CASTRRRGGGYNEQFF.

The rearrangement joins TRBV24-1 to TRBJ1-3; D is undetermined. The CDR3 has 15 amino acids. Germline-derived CDR1 and CDR2 are KGHDR and SFDVKD. Deletions cut 4 bases from V and 0 bases from J, with 9 bases between. CDR3 protein: CATSDPGSSGNTIYF. The DNA for the CDR3 is TGTGCCACCAGTGACCCGGGGAGCTCTGGAAACACCATATATTTT.

V and J are TRBV7-9 and TRBJ1-1, with TRBD1 as a possible D gene (5 bases). The CDR3 totals 15 residues. Per germline, CDR1 SEHNR and CDR2 FQNEAQ (reference sequence). V was shortened by 6 bases and J by 0 bases, with 14 bases between the two germline ends. DNA of the CDR3: TGTGCCAGCAGTTATAGATCGGGGGTGAACACTGAAGCTTTCTTT. This codes for CASSYRSGVNTEAFF.

This chain uses TRBV28 with TRBJ1-5; a weak D match, TRBD1 (5 bases). The CDR3 consists of 15 residues. Germline lookup yields CDR1 MDHEN and CDR2 SYDVKM. V was pared by 10 bases and J by 7 bases, with 23 bases between. In nucleotides, the CDR3 is TGTGCCACCCTAATTGGGGGGACTTCAGGGCAGCCCCAGCATTTT. Translated, it gives CATLIGGTSGQPQHF.

The genes are TRBV19 and TRBJ1-2; unclear D gene. The length of the CDR3 is 14 residues. V lost 6 bases and J 4 bases, leaving 15 bases between the germline ends. Germline assignment: CDR1 LNHDA and CDR2 SQIVND (reference sequence). The CDR3 nucleotides read TGTGCCAGTAGGCCAGGACTTGGGATCTATGGCTACACCTTC. This encodes CASRPGLGIYGYTF.

The chain uses TRBV27 and TRBJ2-5, with TRBD1 matching 8 bases. This CDR3 has 17 amino acids. The germline CDR1 and CDR2 sequences are MNHEY and SMNVEV (reference sequence). J lost 2 bases, V lost 4 bases, and 12 bases had no gene match. The CDR3 spells CASSSRLRTGLQETQYF. CDR3 coding DNA: TGTGCCAGCAGTTCCCGGCTCCGGACAGGGCTACAAGAGACCCAGTACTTC.

The chain links TRBV6-2 or TRBV6-3 to TRBJ1-2, with D uncertain. The CDR3 is 12 amino acids. V lost 3 bases and J lost 4, with 6 bases in between. The germline V gene has CDR1 MNHEY and CDR2 SVGEGT. The CDR3 region has the DNA TGTGCCAGCAGTTATCGGGGCTATGGCTACACCTTC. Protein: CASSYRGYGYTF.

The table lists this clone with a count of one. The rearrangement uses TRBV27 and TRBJ1-4; 7 bases fit TRBD1. This CDR3 region has 14 residues. Germline lookup yields CDR1 MNHEY and CDR2 SMNVEV (reference sequence). The V segment lost 6 bases and the J segment 5 bases; nucleotides outside the gene matches: 6. This CDR3 reads CASRYRGGNEKLFF. The CDR3 region has the DNA TGTGCCAGCAGATACAGGGGTGGGAATGAAAAACTGTTTTTT.

CDR3: CASRPRDSTYNEQFF. The CDR3 nucleotides are TGTGCCAGCCGCCCCCGGGACAGTACCTACAATGAGCAGTTCTTC. The rearrangement links TRBV27 to TRBJ2-1, with 7 bases aligning to TRBD1. The germline CDR1 and CDR2 sequences are MNHEY and SMNVEV (reference sequence). Losses at the gene ends were 8 bases for V and 2 bases for J; bases not matched to a gene: 9. The CDR3 spans 15 residues.

This chain links TRBV30 with TRBJ1-2; D may be TRBD1 (5 bases). CDR3 length: 12 amino acids. Between the trimmed V and J ends, which lost 7 bases and 8 bases, there was a span of 17 bases. The germline CDR1 and CDR2 sequences are GTSNPN and SVGIG (reference sequence). CDR3 bases: TGTGCCTCCCAGCCCGGGGGAGGCGGCTACACCTTC. This codes for CASQPGGGGYTF.

The chain is built from TRBV3-1 (or the pseudogene TRBV3-2) and TRBJ1-6; no reliable D call. V lost 1 base and J lost 10, with 5 bases in between. The CDR3 loop spans 12 amino acids. The V gene's germline CDR1 is LGHDT and CDR2 YNNKEL (reference sequence). DNA for the CDR3: TGTGCCAGCAGCCAAGGGCAATCACCCCTCCACTTT. Translated, it gives CASSQGQSPLHF.

This chain connects TRBV20-1 to TRBJ2-1; possibly TRBD2 for D (5 bases). The germline V gene encodes CDR1 DFQATT and CDR2 SNEGSKA (reference sequence). The V gene lost 6 bases and the J gene lost 6 bases, with 9 bases spanning the gap. CDR3 length equals 11 residues. In nucleotides, the CDR3 is TGCAGTGCCACCGGGATCAATGAGCAGTTCTTC. This encodes CSATGINEQFF.

The chain joins TRBV6-1 to TRBJ1-4; a weak D match, TRBD1 (5 bases). The CDR3 totals 14 residues. Germline CDR1 MNHNS, CDR2 SASEGT. Deletions cut 3 bases from V and 7 bases from J, with 12 bases between. The CDR3 reads CASSDGGGAEKLFF. In DNA, the CDR3 is TGTGCCAGCAGTGATGGGGGAGGGGCTGAAAAACTGTTTTTT.

CDR3 sequence reads: CASSLTGTVYGYTF. The CDR3 DNA reads as TGTGCCAGCAGCCTTACTGGTACAGTTTATGGCTACACCTTC. The chain carries TRBV6-7 and TRBJ1-2; no definite D call. TRBV6-7 is reported as an ORF; its role is uncertain. V shed 6 bases and J shed 5 bases, with 16 bases lying between them. CDR3 size: 14 residues.